This T cell receptor beta chain was sequenced in a study of blood T cells in healthy people across ages. Regarding the study as a whole: There was a strong correlation between TCR beta diversity and naive T cell percentage. The CMV status of each donor remained undetermined, and this could have confounded shifts in expanded clonotypes. Per million T cells, TCR beta diversity dropped about linearly as age rose.

About this clonotype: Antigen unknown.

The CDR3 contains 13 residues. CDR1 is SQVTM and CDR2 is ANQGSEA in the germline V gene. The V and J ends lost 4 bases and 10 bases respectively, with 14 bases between them. Together with a sample-barcoded 5' primer, a J-beta primer mix was included in a second PCR lasting roughly 6 to 12 cycles. MiXCR was run by TCRdb on the 5' RACE reads, yielding one entry per CDR3 protein. This sample has about 1.6 million distinct CDR3 sequences, with 34% found just once. Researchers report isolating at least 6 million PBMCs per sample. The V and J genes are TRBV29-1 and TRBJ1-6; TRBD1 is a possible D gene (5 bases). Material for sequencing was blood. The receptor's source is a woman aged 25 to 39 in good health. In nucleotides, the CDR3 is TGCAGCGTTGCCGACAGACCCAACTCACCCCTCCACTTT. Encoded protein: CSVADRPNSPLHF.